Listed here are 12 T cell receptor beta chains from one sample, sequenced in a study of graft-versus-host responses after intestinal transplantation. Here immunoSEQ multiplex PCR was the method, and the copy in TCRdb shows in-frame clones only, minus some. The sample carries 12,000 or so clones, 80% recorded once. Sample: PBMCs, taken 494 days after intestinal transplant. These receptors all stem from a human patient who received an intestinal transplant, so some T cells may come from the graft donor.

The chain carries TRBV10-3 and TRBJ1-5; D not certain. The germline V gene encodes CDR1 ENHRY and CDR2 SYGVKD. Trimming left V 6 bases short and J 5 bases short, with 11 bases between. The CDR3 is 13 residues long. The CDR3 DNA reads TGTGCCATCAGCCCATACATAGATCAGCCCCAGCATTTT. Translation: CAISPYIDQPQHF.

This clone came up a few times. The chain joins TRBV6-1 to TRBJ2-6; TRBD1 aligns across 9 bases. CDR3 length equals 16 residues. The J segment lost 0 bases and the V segment lost 3 bases, leaving 0 bases of the junction unmatched. Germline assignment: CDR1 MNHNS and CDR2 SASEGT. CDR3: CASSETGGSGANVLTF. The DNA for the CDR3 is TGTGCCAGCAGTGAGACAGGGGGCTCTGGGGCCAACGTCCTGACTTTC.

The J gene is TRBJ2-2, the V gene TRBV9, with TRBD1 matching 9 bases. CDR1 is SGDLS, CDR2 YYNGEE, per germline. After removal of 1 base from V and 1 base from J, the junction contained 5 bases not matched to a gene. CDR3 size: 17 residues. CDR3 in amino acids: CASSVNTGGGNTGELFF. CDR3 coding DNA: TGTGCCAGCAGCGTAAACACAGGGGGCGGGAACACCGGGGAGCTGTTTTTT.

This clone was recorded a few times. The chain combines TRBV6-5 with TRBJ2-5, with D maybe TRBD1 (6 bases). The V and J ends lost 4 bases and 5 bases respectively, with 17 bases between them. Germline CDR1 and CDR2: MNHEY and SVGAGI. This CDR3 contains 15 residues. In DNA form, the CDR3 reads TGTGCCAGCAGTTTCCAAGGACAGCCTGGGGAGACCCAGTACTTC. It encodes CASSFQGQPGETQYF.

This clone has just a few counts. The CDR3 region has the DNA TGTGCCAGCAGCCTACTAGCGGGAGCCTCCTACGAGCAGTACTTC. Protein sequence: CASSLLAGASYEQYF. The gene calls are TRBV27 and TRBJ2-7; 11 positions match TRBD2. V shed 6 bases, J shed 0 bases, and the junction held 4 bases outside the gene matches. Germline V CDR1 and CDR2: MNHEY, SMNVEV (reference sequence). The CDR3 loop spans 15 amino acids.

This clone was recorded only once. This sequence joins TRBV10-2 and TRBJ1-6, with D possibly TRBD1 on 6 matching bases. The CDR3 has 16 amino acids. The V gene's germline CDR1 is WSHSY and CDR2 SAAADI. The V end was cut by 8 bases, the J end by 0 bases, with 14 bases between. CDR3 amino acids: CASSYLRGSYNSPLHF. The DNA for the CDR3 is TGCGCCAGCTCATATCTCAGGGGCTCCTATAATTCACCCCTCCACTTT.

The genes are TRBV21-1 and TRBJ2-7; the D call in the table, TRBD2, was not verified against the DNA. TRBV21-1 is a pseudogene. CDR3 size: 15 residues. The CDR3 nucleotides are TGTGCCAGCATCCGGGGGATAGCGGGATCCTACGAGCAGTACTTC. Translating it yields CASIRGIAGSYEQYF.

This chain uses TRBV12-1 with TRBJ2-7; the DNA was not compared with TRBD2, the D call given in the table. TRBV12-1 is classified as a pseudogene. CDR3 size: 16 residues. Here the CDR3 reads CASSSPKREVPVEQYF. DNA of the CDR3: TGTGCCAGCAGCTCGCCAAAGCGGGAGGTCCCTGTGGAGCAGTACTTC.

The table lists this clone with a count of one. Distinct nucleotide sequences in the sample also encode this CDR3. The V gene is TRBV6-6, the J gene TRBJ1-2; 7 bases agree with TRBD1. V gave up 8 bases and J gave up 0 bases; unmatched junction bases: 12. In germline, CDR1 is MNHNY, CDR2 SVGAGI (reference sequence). The CDR3 sequence is 16 residues long. CDR3 residues: CASHRDRGESNYGYTF. CDR3 in DNA: TGTGCCAGCCACCGGGACAGAGGAGAATCTAACTATGGCTACACCTTC.

The J gene is TRBJ2-2, the V gene TRBV6-1; tentative D call: TRBD1 (6 bases). The CDR3 runs to 19 residues. V dropped 0 bases and J dropped 3 bases, with 20 bases sitting between them. Germline loops: CDR1 MNHNS, CDR2 SASEGT. The CDR3 nucleotides are TGTGCCAGCAGTGAAGCGAAGTGGTCAGGGGCCCTGTACACCGGGGAGCTGTTTTTT. The encoded protein is CASSEAKWSGALYTGELFF.

This clone was seen just once. This rearrangement joins TRBV5-1 to TRBJ2-3; a possible D gene is TRBD2 (6 bases). V was cut by 4 bases and J by 5 bases, with 20 bases left in between. Germline CDR1 reads SGHRS; CDR2 reads YFSETQ. CDR3 length: 16 residues. The DNA of the CDR3 is TGCGCCAGCAGCCCGCGGCCCGGCGGGGCCCAAGATACGCAGTATTTT. The encoded protein is CASSPRPGGAQDTQYF.

This clone was seen a single time. CDR3 coding DNA: TGTGCCTCGACGGGGACAGGGGGCCTTCGGGCGGATGAAAAACTGTTTTTT. It translates to CASTGTGGLRADEKLFF. The rearrangement joins TRBV30 to TRBJ1-4; 12 nucleotides match TRBD1. V shed 7 bases and J 6 bases; nucleotides not matched to a gene: 15. Germline CDR1 GTSNPN, CDR2 SVGIG (reference sequence). This CDR3 region has 17 residues.